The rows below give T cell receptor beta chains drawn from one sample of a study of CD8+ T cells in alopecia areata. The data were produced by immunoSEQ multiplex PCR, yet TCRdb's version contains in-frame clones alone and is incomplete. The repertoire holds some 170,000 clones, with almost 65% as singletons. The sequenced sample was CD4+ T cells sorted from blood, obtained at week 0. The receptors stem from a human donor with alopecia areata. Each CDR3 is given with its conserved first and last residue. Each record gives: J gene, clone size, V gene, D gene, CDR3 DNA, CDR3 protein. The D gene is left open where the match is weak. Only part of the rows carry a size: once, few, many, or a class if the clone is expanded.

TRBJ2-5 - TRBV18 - TGTGCCAGCTCACCAGGAATTCTTCAAGAGACCCAGTACTTC CASSPGILQETQYF
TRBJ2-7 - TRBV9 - TGTGCCAGCAGCGTAGACACTAGTGGTTACGAGCAGTACTTC CASSVDTSGYEQYF
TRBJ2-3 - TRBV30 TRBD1 TGTGCCGCCAGGACAGGGCTAACAGATACGCAGTATTTT CAARTGLTDTQYF
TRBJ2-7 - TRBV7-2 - TGTGCCAGCAGGCCTAAGGCTGGGAAGGAGCAGTACTTC CASRPKAGKEQYF
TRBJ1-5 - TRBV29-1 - TGCAGCGTTGAAGAGGGGGGCCAGCCCCAGCATTTT CSVEEGGQPQHF
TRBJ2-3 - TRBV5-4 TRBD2 TGTGCCAGCAGCCGCAGCGGGGGTAGCACAGATACGCAGTATTTT CASSRSGGSTDTQYF
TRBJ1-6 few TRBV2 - TGTGCCAGCAGCATCAACAGGGAGGGATCACCCCTCCACTTT CASSINREGSPLHF
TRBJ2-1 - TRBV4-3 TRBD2 TGCGCCAGCAGCCAACAGACCGGGACTAGTTCCAGCGTAGGTGATGAGCAGTTCTTC CASSQQTGTSSSVGDEQFF
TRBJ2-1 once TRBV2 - TGTGCCAGCAGTGAAGCGCTTGAGCCGCATGAGCAGTTCTTC CASSEALEPHEQFF
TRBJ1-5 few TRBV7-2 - TGTGCCAGCAGCCGAGTGCCTTCGAGTCTCAATCAGCCCCAGCATTTT CASSRVPSSLNQPQHF
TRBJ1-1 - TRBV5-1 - TGCGCCAGCAGCGGACAGACGAACACTGAAGCTTTCTTT CASSGQTNTEAFF
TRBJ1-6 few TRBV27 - TGTGCCAGCAGTTTGGCGGGCCCCAATTCACCCCTCCACTTT CASSLAGPNSPLHF
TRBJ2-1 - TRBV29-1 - TGCAGCGCTGCTACGGCCCTGGGGGGGCGCAATGAGCAGTTCTTC CSAATALGGRNEQFF
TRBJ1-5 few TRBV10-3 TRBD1 TGTGCCATCAGTGGGACAGGGGATAATCAGCCCCAGCATTTT CAISGTGDNQPQHF
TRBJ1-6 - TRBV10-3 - TGTGCCATCAAGCTAGGGGTGGGTTCACCCCTCCACTTT CAIKLGVGSPLHF
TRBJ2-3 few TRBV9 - TGTGCCAGCAGCGTAGGGCAGCGCACAGATACGCAGTATTTT CASSVGQRTDTQYF
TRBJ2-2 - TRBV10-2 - TGCGCCAGCAGTGCCCACTTCGGGGGAACCACCGGGGAGCTGTTTTTT CASSAHFGGTTGELFF
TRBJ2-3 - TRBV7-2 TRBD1 TGTGCCAGCAGCTTCTTACAGGGGGATACGCAGTATTTT CASSFLQGDTQYF
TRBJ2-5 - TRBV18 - TGTGCCAGCTCACCAAGTGAAATACAGCTTGGGGGCCAAGAGACCCAGTACTTC CASSPSEIQLGGQETQYF
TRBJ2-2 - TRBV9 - TGTGCCAGCAGCGTAGCCACAAACACCGGGGAGCTGTTTTTT CASSVATNTGELFF
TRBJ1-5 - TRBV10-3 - TGTGCCATCAGTGATATGGGCACGGTGGGCAATCAGCCCCAGCATTTT CAISDMGTVGNQPQHF
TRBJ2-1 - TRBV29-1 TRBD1 TGCAGCGTTCTTCCGGACAGGGGTGGCAATGAGCAGTTCTTC CSVLPDRGGNEQFF
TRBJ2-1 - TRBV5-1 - TGCGCCAGCAGCTGGAAGACGGGAAGCTCCTACAATGAGCAGTTCTTC CASSWKTGSSYNEQFF
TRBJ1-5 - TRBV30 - TGTGCCTGGAGTGTACGGCAGGGGAACAAGCCCCAGCATTTT CAWSVRQGNKPQHF
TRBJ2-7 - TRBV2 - TGTGCCAGCAGTGAAGGGTCCGAGGTGCAGTACTTC CASSEGSEVQYF
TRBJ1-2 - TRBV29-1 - TGCAGCGTTGATGGCAGGGGAATGTTTGGCTACACCTTC CSVDGRGMFGYTF
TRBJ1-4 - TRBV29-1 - TGCAGCGTTGCTGGGCGGGTCGGGGAAAAACTGTTTTTT CSVAGRVGEKLFF
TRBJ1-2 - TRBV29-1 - TGCAGCGTTGAGGGGAAGGGGGTTACGGGCTACACCTTC CSVEGKGVTGYTF